Below are 8 T cell receptor beta chains sequenced from a single sample in a study of CD8+CD57+ T cells in acquired aplastic anemia. Whoever was chosen for sequencing had shown CD8+CD57+ cell expansion by flow cytometry. The TCR beta profiling, which covered VDJ combination and CDR3 sequence, was carried out using genomic DNA as the template. One entry per CDR3 protein results from TCRdb running MiXCR on the reads. The table lists approximately 220,000 distinct CDR3 sequences, around 50% of them singletons. The sample taken for sequencing was sorted CD4+, CD8+, or CD8+CD57+ T cells (not recorded which) from PBMCs. These receptors originate from a human donor with aplastic anemia.

The chain has TRBV29-1 and TRBJ2-7, with 9 bases aligning to TRBD2. Germline V gene lookup returns CDR1 SQVTM and CDR2 ANQGSEA. The J segment lost 0 bases and the V segment lost 4 bases, leaving 4 bases of the junction unmatched. There are 14 residues in the CDR3. CDR3 DNA sequence: TGCAGCGTTGCTAGCGGGACGAGCTCCTACGAGCAGTACTTC. Translation gives CSVASGTSSYEQYF.

Comments on this clonotype: At one end, the junction sequence differs from germline, possibly due to a read error. The rearrangement links TRBV5-1 to TRBJ2-2, with D possibly matching TRBD2 (6 bases). From germline, CDR1 is SGHRS and CDR2 YFSETQ. This CDR3 is built from 17 residues. CDR3 loop: CASSFPQQERTTGGLFF. The CDR3 DNA reads TGCGCCAGCAGCTTTCCTCAGCAGGAAAGGACCACCGGGGGGCTGTTTTTT.

The chain carries TRBV15 and TRBJ1-1; D is ambiguous. V was pared by 7 bases and J by 0 bases, with 9 bases between. The length of the CDR3 is 13 residues. The germline gives CDR1 LNHNV, CDR2 YYDKDF (reference sequence). The CDR3 sequence is CATKTALNTEAFF. The DNA for the CDR3 is TGTGCCACCAAAACAGCCTTGAACACTGAAGCTTTCTTT.

This clonotype was counted between two and nine times. This chain connects TRBV20-1 to TRBJ2-3; 10 bases align to TRBD1. Per germline, CDR1 DFQATT and CDR2 SNEGSKA (reference sequence). The CDR3 has 14 residues. V shed 4 bases, J shed 4 bases, and the junction held 5 bases outside the gene matches. The chain's CDR3 is CSAIRDRGSDTQYF. CDR3 nucleotides: TGCAGTGCTATCCGGGACAGGGGATCAGATACGCAGTATTTT.

This clonotype was counted between two and nine times. The J gene is TRBJ2-1, the V gene TRBV19, with 7 bases that match TRBD2. V shed 3 bases, J shed 2 bases, and the junction held 4 bases outside the gene matches. CDR1 LNHDA and CDR2 SQIVND come from the germline V gene (reference sequence). The CDR3 consists of 15 residues. CDR3 amino acids: CASSMGGETYNEQFF. In nucleotides, the CDR3 is TGTGCCAGTAGTATGGGGGGGGAAACCTACAATGAGCAGTTCTTC.

Points on this clonotype: An end of the junction does not agree with germline; a read error may underlie this. V and J are TRBV4-1 and TRBJ2-5; D tentatively fits TRBD1 or TRBD2 (6 bases each). Germline-derived CDR1 and CDR2 are MGHRA and YSYEKL. The CDR3 is 16 amino acids. CDR3: CASGQDPWGAEETQYF. For the CDR3, the DNA is TGCGCCAGCGGCCAAGATCCTTGGGGGGCCGAGGAGACCCAGTACTTC.

V gene TRBV9 combines with J gene TRBJ1-5; 8 bases fit TRBD1. The junction had 8 bases not matched to a gene; V was cut back by 4 bases and J by 2 bases. The CDR3 contains 16 residues. Germline assignment: CDR1 SGDLS and CDR2 YYNGEE. CDR3 sequence (DNA): TGTGCCAGCAGCCCCCCCGGGGGACAGGGCAATCAGCCCCAGCATTTT. It yields the protein CASSPPGGQGNQPQHF.

This clonotype turned up a few times. This chain joins TRBV7-9 and TRBJ2-5; D remains unclear. CDR3 length: 13 amino acids. Trimming took 1 base from V and 5 from J, leaving 8 bases between them. Germline CDR1 reads SEHNR; CDR2 reads FQNEAQ (reference sequence). The CDR3 here is CASSLEALETQYF. The CDR3 nucleotides read TGTGCCAGCAGCTTAGAAGCGTTGGAGACCCAGTACTTC.